The 28 T cell receptor beta chains below come from one sample, sequenced in a study of T cell responses to AZD1222 COVID-19 vaccine. Sequencing used immunoSEQ multiplex PCR; TCRdb keeps in-frame clones, though not all of them. The sample shows fewer than 110,000 clones, approximately 88% of them seen only once. The specimen was peripheral blood, collected on day 0 of AZD1222 vaccination. The receptors derive from an adult in good health.

The chain has TRBV18 and TRBJ2-1; D unresolved. This CDR3 has 13 residues. The germline V and J ends were trimmed by 3 bases and 3 bases, with 6 bases remaining between them. The germline CDR1 and CDR2 sequences are KGHSH and LQKENI. The chain's CDR3 is CASSPSSYNEQFF. CDR3 bases: TGTGCCAGCTCACCGAGCAGCTACAATGAGCAGTTCTTC.

This clone was seen more than once but under ten times. The chain has TRBV28 and TRBJ1-6; 7 positions match TRBD1. The trim removed 6 bases at V and 3 bases at J, leaving 17 bases unmatched. Germline lookup yields CDR1 MDHEN and CDR2 SYDVKM. The CDR3 consists of 19 residues. DNA for the CDR3: TGTGCCAGCAGCTTTGACCCGGCTAACAGGGGAAACTATAATTCACCCCTCCACTTT. Its translation: CASSFDPANRGNYNSPLHF.

The genes are TRBV6-5 and TRBJ1-2; 8 positions agree with TRBD1. With V trimmed by 2 bases and J by 4 bases, 6 bases remained unmatched. Germline values: CDR1 MNHEY, CDR2 SVGAGI. The CDR3 runs 15 residues. The CDR3 spells CASSYSQGAVYGYTF. CDR3 bases: TGTGCCAGCAGTTACAGTCAGGGGGCAGTCTATGGCTACACCTTC.

This rearrangement joins TRBV18 to TRBJ1-6, with 9 nucleotides matching TRBD1. After removal of 3 bases from V and 7 bases from J, the junction contained 7 bases not matched to a gene. Germline V gives CDR1 KGHSH, CDR2 LQKENI. This CDR3 has 16 residues. The CDR3 DNA sequence: TGTGCCAGCTCACCGGCGGACAGGGGCCAAAATTCACCCCTCCACTTT. This sequence encodes CASSPADRGQNSPLHF. The full variable domain, rest sourced from reference TRBV18 and TRBJ1-6, is NAGVMQNPRHLVRRRGQEARLRCSPMKGHSHVYWYRQLPEEGLKFMVYLQKENIIDESGMPKERFSAEFPKEGPSILRIQQVVRGDSAAYFCASSPADRGQNSPLHFGNGTRLTVT.

This sequence joins TRBV7-3 and TRBJ1-1, with a possible D match to TRBD1 (6 bases). CDR1 and CDR2 (germline): SGHTA, FQGTGA. The CDR3 totals 16 residues. The V and J ends lost 4 bases and 0 bases respectively, with 15 bases between them. Written as DNA, the CDR3 is TGTGCCAGCAGCTCGACTCCGGACAGCCTGAACACTGAAGCTTTCTTT. Its protein product is CASSSTPDSLNTEAFF.

The chain is built from TRBV28 and TRBJ2-2; TRBD1 agrees at 10 bases. The CDR3 consists of 15 residues. Per the germline V gene, CDR1 is MDHEN and CDR2 is SYDVKM. J lost 7 bases, V lost 8 bases, and 10 bases had no gene match. This CDR3 is CASFRDRGYIGELFF. For the CDR3, the DNA is TGTGCCAGCTTCCGGGACAGGGGTTACATCGGGGAGCTGTTTTTT.

V gene TRBV6-2 or TRBV6-3 combines with J gene TRBJ2-2, with a tentative D call TRBD1 (5 bases). V lost 5 bases to trimming and J lost 5 bases, with 12 bases between them. Germline CDR1 reads MNHEY; CDR2 reads SVGEGT. This CDR3 is 14 amino acids long. For the CDR3, the DNA is TGTGCCAGCAGTGACCCAGGGCAGACCGGGGAGCTGTTTTTT. Its translation is CASSDPGQTGELFF.

The count of this clone is one. The rearrangement joins TRBV7-2 to TRBJ1-5; TRBD1 might be the D (5 bases). The CDR3 consists of 15 residues. Germline loops: CDR1 SGHTA, CDR2 FQGNSA. Trimming pared 2 bases from V and 4 bases from J, leaving 12 bases between. The CDR3 bases are TGTGCCAGCAGCTTAACGGGGACCACTAATCAGCCCCAGCATTTT. This translates into CASSLTGTTNQPQHF.

This clone is judged medium-sized. V is TRBV27 and J is TRBJ2-7, with D possibly TRBD2 on 5 matching bases. The CDR3 contains 13 residues. CDR1 is MNHEY, CDR2 SMNVEV, per germline (reference sequence). Deletions cut 2 bases from V and 2 bases from J, with 7 bases between. CDR3 in amino acids: CASSLEGTYEQYF. CDR3 nucleotides: TGTGCCAGCAGTTTAGAGGGTACCTACGAGCAGTACTTC.

CDR3 region: CASSPTAKNIQYF. The CDR3 coding sequence is TGTGCCAGCAGCCCCACAGCCAAAAACATTCAGTACTTC. The chain couples TRBV28 to TRBJ2-4; D is undetermined. V dropped 6 bases and J dropped 0 bases, with 6 bases sitting between them. The CDR3 has 13 residues. The germline CDR1 and CDR2 sequences are MDHEN and SYDVKM.

This clone was counted a few times. This sequence joins TRBV7-2 and TRBJ2-6, with D uncertain. CDR1 and CDR2 from the germline V gene are SGHTA and FQGNSA. The length of the CDR3 is 15 residues. The V end lost 3 bases, the J end lost 0 bases, and 6 bases lay between the germline ends. CDR3 bases: TGTGCCAGCAGCTTCCGGCTCTCTGGGGCCAACGTCCTGACTTTC. As protein: CASSFRLSGANVLTF.

This chain links TRBV5-6 with TRBJ1-1; D perhaps matches TRBD1 (5 bases). Trimming stripped 0 bases from V and 4 bases from J, with 7 bases between. CDR1 SGHDT and CDR2 YYEEEE come from the germline V gene. The CDR3 loop spans 13 amino acids. The CDR3 nucleotides read TGTGCCAGCAGCTTGGGGGGGAGCACTGAAGCTTTCTTT. It yields the protein CASSLGGSTEAFF.

The genes are TRBV4-2 and TRBJ2-2; TRBD1 might be the D (5 bases). The V gene's germline CDR1 is LGHNA and CDR2 YNFKEQ. V lost 7 bases and J 6 bases, leaving 15 bases between the germline ends. This CDR3 has 14 amino acids. The CDR3 protein is CASKGVLDAGELFF. Written as DNA, the CDR3 is TGTGCCAGCAAAGGGGTGTTAGACGCCGGGGAGCTGTTTTTT.

The chain employs TRBV28 and TRBJ2-1; no firm D call. This CDR3 has 15 residues. From germline, CDR1 is MDHEN and CDR2 SYDVKM. The V gene lost 2 bases and the J gene lost 9 bases, with 17 bases spanning the gap. This CDR3 is CASSLRLHLHGEQFF. CDR3 DNA sequence: TGTGCCAGCAGTTTAAGGCTTCACTTACACGGTGAGCAGTTCTTC.

The CDR3 region has the DNA TGTGCCAGCAGTTTATTGGGAGGGGTGGACGAGCAGTACTTC. Residues: CASSLLGGVDEQYF. The V and J genes are TRBV27 and TRBJ2-7, with 7 bases aligning to TRBD2. This CDR3 comprises 14 residues. From germline, CDR1 is MNHEY and CDR2 SMNVEV (reference sequence). The ends lost 1 base at V and 5 bases at J; junction bases unmatched: 5.

This rearrangement joins TRBV5-1 to TRBJ2-5; D may match TRBD1 or TRBD2 (5 bases each). Deletions cut 2 bases from V and 5 bases from J, with 16 bases between. This CDR3 comprises 15 residues. Germline assignment: CDR1 SGHRS and CDR2 YFSETQ. This chain's CDR3 is CASSFSGTWVETQYF. In DNA, the CDR3 is TGCGCCAGCAGCTTTTCTGGGACCTGGGTGGAGACCCAGTACTTC.

CDR3 sequence: CAWGGDNTLPGYTF. The CDR3 region has the DNA TGTGCCTGGGGGGGGGACAATACCCTGCCTGGCTACACCTTC. The chain links TRBV30 to TRBJ1-2; tentatively, D is TRBD1 (6 bases). CDR1 GTSNPN and CDR2 SVGIG come from the germline V gene (reference sequence). This CDR3 region has 14 residues. Trimming pared 5 bases from V and 7 bases from J, leaving 20 bases between.

V gene TRBV7-2 combines with J gene TRBJ1-4; 10 bases are shared with TRBD1. The CDR3 consists of 15 residues. The V gene end was trimmed by 5 bases and the J gene end by 7 bases; junction bases not matched to a gene: 7. Germline-derived CDR1 and CDR2 are SGHTA and FQGNSA. In DNA form, the CDR3 reads TGTGCCAGCAGCCGGACAGGGGGTAATGGTGAAAAACTGTTTTTT. This encodes CASSRTGGNGEKLFF.

The V gene is TRBV11-1, the J gene TRBJ2-3, with D perhaps matching TRBD1 (5 bases). Germline values: CDR1 SGHAT, CDR2 FQDESV (reference sequence). This CDR3 is built from 16 residues. The V gene lost 0 bases and the J gene lost 0 bases, with 10 bases spanning the gap. CDR3 nucleotides: TGTGCCAGCAGCTTAGCGGGGCAACTGAGCACAGATACGCAGTATTTT. Encoded protein: CASSLAGQLSTDTQYF.

V and J are TRBV18 and TRBJ1-1, with TRBD1 identical over 9 bases. The CDR3 is 17 residues long. The germline CDR1 and CDR2 sequences are KGHSH and LQKENI. The V segment lost 3 bases and the J segment 4 bases; nucleotides outside the gene matches: 12. The CDR3 sequence: CASSPLTGGEGGTEAFF. The CDR3 nucleotides are TGTGCCAGCTCACCCCTGACAGGGGGGGAGGGGGGCACTGAAGCTTTCTTT.

This sequence joins TRBV5-1 and TRBJ1-1, with unresolved D. Between the trimmed V and J ends, which lost 0 bases and 3 bases, there was a span of 12 bases. Germline V lookup: CDR1 SGHRS, CDR2 YFSETQ. The CDR3 extends over 15 amino acids. The CDR3 nucleotides read TGCGCCAGCAGCTTGGATGAGGGCCAGGACACTGAAGCTTTCTTT. It encodes CASSLDEGQDTEAFF.

The chain has TRBV2 and TRBJ2-3; 7 bases fit TRBD2. The V gene end was trimmed by 8 bases and the J gene end by 0 bases; junction bases not matched to a gene: 8. This CDR3 is 15 amino acids long. Germline values: CDR1 SNHLY, CDR2 FYNNEI. DNA for the CDR3: TGTGCCAGCGACCCGAGCGGGGCTAGCACAGATACGCAGTATTTT. It encodes CASDPSGASTDTQYF.

This clone has only a few counts. The chain uses TRBV19 and TRBJ1-5; no clear D gene. CDR1 is LNHDA and CDR2 is SQIVND in the germline V gene (reference sequence). Trimming took off 10 bases at V and 0 bases at J, with 19 bases between the two ends. This CDR3 has 16 amino acids. In DNA, the CDR3 is TGTGCCACTACCCCCCTGGACCGGGGTAGCAATCAGCCCCAGCATTTT. Amino acid sequence: CATTPLDRGSNQPQHF. The complete variable domain, with remaining parts taken from reference TRBV19 and TRBJ1-5, reads DGGITQSPKYLFRKEGQNVTLSCEQNLNHDAMYWYRQDPGQGLRLIYYSQIVNDFQKGDIAEGYSVSREKKESFPLTVTSAQKNPTAFYLCATTPLDRGSNQPQHFGDGTRLSIL.

This rearrangement joins TRBV18 to TRBJ2-3, with 7 bases aligning to TRBD1. Germline CDR1 and CDR2: KGHSH and LQKENI. The V segment lost 3 bases and the J segment 2 bases; nucleotides outside the gene matches: 5. This CDR3 region has 15 residues. The DNA of the CDR3 is TGTGCCAGCTCACCGCAGACAGGGTACACAGATACGCAGTATTTT. Amino acid sequence: CASSPQTGYTDTQYF.

This clone showed up just once. CDR3 in amino acids: CASSSRGRGEAFF. CDR3 coding DNA: TGTGCCAGCAGCTCGAGGGGCAGGGGTGAAGCTTTCTTT. The chain uses TRBV11-2 and TRBJ1-1; D possibly corresponds to TRBD1 (6 bases). The CDR3 is made up of 13 amino acids. The V and J ends lost 4 bases and 7 bases respectively, with 13 bases between them. Germline CDR1 SGHAT, CDR2 FQNNGV.

This sequence joins TRBV15 and TRBJ1-2; TRBD1 matches 9 bases. The CDR3 consists of 16 residues. The V and J ends lost 2 bases and 4 bases, in that order; junction bases with no gene match: 8. Germline V gene data show CDR1 as LNHNV and CDR2 as YYDKDF (reference sequence). CDR3 bases: TGTGCCACCAGCAGATCCGACAGGGGGAACGTCTATGGCTACACCTTC. Protein: CATSRSDRGNVYGYTF.

The V gene is TRBV28, the J gene TRBJ2-3, with D uncertain. Germline CDR1 and CDR2: MDHEN and SYDVKM. Trimming removed 3 bases from V and 2 bases from J, with 9 bases in between. The CDR3 sequence is 14 residues long. The CDR3 sequence: CASSFFRDTDTQYF. The DNA for the CDR3 is TGTGCCAGCAGTTTTTTCCGAGACACAGATACGCAGTATTTT. Full variable domain (rest looked up from reference TRBV28 and TRBJ2-3): DVKVTQSSRYLVKRTGEKVFLECVQDMDHENMFWYRQDPGLGLRLIYFSYDVKMKEKGDIPEGYSVSREKKERFSLILESASTNQTSMYLCASSFFRDTDTQYFGPGTRLTVL.

The V gene is TRBV20-1, the J gene TRBJ1-5; D gene ambiguous. The CDR3 sequence is 11 residues long. V was pared by 3 bases and J by 10 bases, with 10 bases between. The germline V gene encodes CDR1 DFQATT and CDR2 SNEGSKA (reference sequence). The CDR3 DNA sequence: TGCAGTGCTAGTTTCCAGGACCCCCAGCATTTT. It specifies CSASFQDPQHF.